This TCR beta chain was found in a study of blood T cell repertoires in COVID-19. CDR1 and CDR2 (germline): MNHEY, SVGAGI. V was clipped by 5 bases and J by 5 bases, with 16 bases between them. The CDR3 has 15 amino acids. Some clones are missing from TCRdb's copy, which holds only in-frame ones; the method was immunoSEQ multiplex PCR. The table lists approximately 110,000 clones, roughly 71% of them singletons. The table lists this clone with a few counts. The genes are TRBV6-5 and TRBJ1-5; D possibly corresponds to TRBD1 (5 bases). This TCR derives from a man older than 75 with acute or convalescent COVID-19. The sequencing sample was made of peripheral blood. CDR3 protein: CASSIGIGHYQPQHF. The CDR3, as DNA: TGTGCCAGCAGTATTGGGATAGGACACTATCAGCCCCAGCATTTT.